This T cell receptor (beta chain) was observed in a study of identical twins. General observations from the study: Carriage of fewer insertions was seen in abundant cord blood beta clonotypes, whereas memory repertoires showed none.

Among all donors, each was a healthy Caucasian. This CDR3 contains 16 residues. The V end was cut by 0 bases, the J end by 1 base, with 12 bases between. Germline values: CDR1 SGHAT, CDR2 FQNNGV. Addition of a universal primer site occurred through template switching, and cDNA carried unique molecular identifiers. One entry per CDR3 protein results from TCRdb running MiXCR on the 5' RACE reads. The sample records some 500,000 distinct CDR3 sequences, roughly 13% being singletons. This clonotype was seen a few times. What it binds is not known. Separately, the same data were catalogued under a study of yellow fever vaccine responses in identical twins.

Sequences were obtained from CD4+ T cells sorted from blood. The chain carries TRBV11-2 and TRBJ2-5; D not resolved. This sequence originates from a woman under 30 in good health. CDR3 residues: CASSLDSGSRQETQYF. In nucleotides, the CDR3 is TGTGCCAGCAGCTTAGATTCTGGCTCTCGCCAAGAGACCCAGTACTTC. Using reference TRBV11-2 and TRBJ2-5 for the parts outside the CDR3, the full variable domain is EAGVAQSPRYKIIEKRQSVAFWCNPISGHATLYWYQQILGQGPKLLIQFQNNGVVDDSQLPKDRFSAERLKGVDSTLKIQPAKLEDSAVYLCASSLDSGSRQETQYFGPGTRLLVL.